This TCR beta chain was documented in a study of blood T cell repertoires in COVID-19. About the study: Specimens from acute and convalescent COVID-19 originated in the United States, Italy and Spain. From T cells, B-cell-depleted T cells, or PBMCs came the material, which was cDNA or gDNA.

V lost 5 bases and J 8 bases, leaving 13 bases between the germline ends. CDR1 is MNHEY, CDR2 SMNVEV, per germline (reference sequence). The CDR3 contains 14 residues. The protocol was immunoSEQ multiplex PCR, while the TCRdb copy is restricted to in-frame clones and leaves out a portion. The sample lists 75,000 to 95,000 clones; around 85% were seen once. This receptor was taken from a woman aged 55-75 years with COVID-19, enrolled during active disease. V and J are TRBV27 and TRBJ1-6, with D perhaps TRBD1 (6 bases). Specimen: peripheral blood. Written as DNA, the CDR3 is TGTGCCAGCAGTCTCCGGACAGACTATTCACCCCTCCACTTT. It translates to CASSLRTDYSPLHF.